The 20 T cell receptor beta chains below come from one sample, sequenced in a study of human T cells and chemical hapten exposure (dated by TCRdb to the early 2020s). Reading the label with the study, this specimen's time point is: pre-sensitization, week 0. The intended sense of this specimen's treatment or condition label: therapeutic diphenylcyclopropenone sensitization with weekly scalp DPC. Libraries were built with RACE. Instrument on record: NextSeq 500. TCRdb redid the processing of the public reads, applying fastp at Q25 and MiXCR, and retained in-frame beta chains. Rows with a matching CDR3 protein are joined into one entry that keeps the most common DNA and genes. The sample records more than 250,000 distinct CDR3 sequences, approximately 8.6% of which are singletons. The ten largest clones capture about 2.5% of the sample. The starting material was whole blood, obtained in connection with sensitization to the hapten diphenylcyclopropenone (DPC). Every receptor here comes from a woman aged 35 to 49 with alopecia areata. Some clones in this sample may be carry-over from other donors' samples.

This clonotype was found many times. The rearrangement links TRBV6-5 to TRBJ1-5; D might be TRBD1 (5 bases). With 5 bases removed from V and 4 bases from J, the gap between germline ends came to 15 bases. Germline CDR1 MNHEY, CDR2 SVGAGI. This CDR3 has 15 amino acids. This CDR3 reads CASSPLHGGNQPQHF. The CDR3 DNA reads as TGTGCCAGCAGTCCACTACACGGGGGAAATCAGCCCCAGCATTTT.

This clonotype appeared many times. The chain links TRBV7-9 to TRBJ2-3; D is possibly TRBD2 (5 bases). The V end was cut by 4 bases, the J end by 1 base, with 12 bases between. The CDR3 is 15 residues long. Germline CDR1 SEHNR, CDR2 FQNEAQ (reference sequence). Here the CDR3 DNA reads TGTGCCAGCAGCTATGGAGCACTAGGCACAGATACGCAGTATTTT. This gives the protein CASSYGALGTDTQYF.

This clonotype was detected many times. The DNA of the CDR3 is TGTGCCAGCAGACCAAAAGGTAGCGGGACAGCGGTCGGAAACACCATATATTTT. This gives the protein CASRPKGSGTAVGNTIYF. V usage is TRBV7-9 and J usage is TRBJ1-3, with 7 bases lining up with TRBD1. Germline V CDR1 and CDR2: SEHNR, FQNEAQ (reference sequence). The ends lost 6 bases at V and 4 bases at J; junction bases unmatched: 18. The CDR3 is made up of 18 amino acids.

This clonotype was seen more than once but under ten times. CDR3 protein: CSALRGQETQYF. For the CDR3, the DNA is TGCAGTGCTCTCCGGGGCCAAGAGACCCAGTACTTC. This chain joins TRBV20-1 and TRBJ2-5; possibly TRBD2 for D (5 bases). Germline loops: CDR1 DFQATT, CDR2 SNEGSKA (reference sequence). The ends were cut back, 5 bases at V and 1 base at J, with 8 bases in the middle. The CDR3 length is 12 residues.

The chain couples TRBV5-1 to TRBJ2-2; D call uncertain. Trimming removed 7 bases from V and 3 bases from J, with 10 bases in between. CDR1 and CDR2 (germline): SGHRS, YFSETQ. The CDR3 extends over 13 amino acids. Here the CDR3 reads CASATRDTGELFF. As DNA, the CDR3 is TGCGCCAGCGCAACCCGGGACACCGGGGAGCTGTTTTTT.

This CDR3 is CASSLMAGGGTEAFF. CDR3 DNA sequence: TGTGCCAGCAGCTTGATGGCAGGGGGCGGCACTGAAGCTTTCTTT. The chain has TRBV7-9 and TRBJ1-1, with 8 bases fitting TRBD1. This CDR3 spans 15 amino acids. The ends lost 3 bases at V and 4 bases at J; junction bases unmatched: 7. Germline lookup yields CDR1 SEHNR and CDR2 FQNEAQ (reference sequence).

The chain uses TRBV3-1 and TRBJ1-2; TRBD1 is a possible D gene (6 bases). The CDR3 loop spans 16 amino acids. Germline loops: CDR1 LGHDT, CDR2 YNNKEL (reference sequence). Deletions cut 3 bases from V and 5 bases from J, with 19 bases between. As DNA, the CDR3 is TGTGCCAGCAGCCACAGGACTTGGGGGCATCCGTATGGCTACACCTTC. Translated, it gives CASSHRTWGHPYGYTF.

CDR3 sequence reads: CASSQAGAALAGNEQYF. In DNA form, the CDR3 reads TGTGCCAGCAGCCAAGCGGGGGCAGCCCTAGCGGGGAACGAGCAGTACTTC. The chain joins TRBV3-1 to TRBJ2-7; 9 bases fit TRBD2. This CDR3 has 17 amino acids. The germline V gene has CDR1 LGHDT and CDR2 YNNKEL (reference sequence). J gave up 5 bases and V 1 base, and 12 bases lay outside the gene matches.

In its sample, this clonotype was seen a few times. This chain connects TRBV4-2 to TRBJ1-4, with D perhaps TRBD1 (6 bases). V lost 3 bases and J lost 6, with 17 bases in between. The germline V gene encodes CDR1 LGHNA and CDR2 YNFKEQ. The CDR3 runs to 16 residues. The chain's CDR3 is CASSQAVGRGDEKLFF. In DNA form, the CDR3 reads TGTGCCAGCAGCCAGGCAGTCGGGAGGGGGGATGAAAAACTGTTTTTT.

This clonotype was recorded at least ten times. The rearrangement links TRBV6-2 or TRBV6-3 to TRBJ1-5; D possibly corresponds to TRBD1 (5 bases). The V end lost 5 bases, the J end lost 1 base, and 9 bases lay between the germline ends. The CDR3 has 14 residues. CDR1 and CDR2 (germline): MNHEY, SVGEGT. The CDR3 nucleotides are TGTGCCAGCAGTCCCCGACAGAGCAATCAGCCCCAGCATTTT. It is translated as CASSPRQSNQPQHF.

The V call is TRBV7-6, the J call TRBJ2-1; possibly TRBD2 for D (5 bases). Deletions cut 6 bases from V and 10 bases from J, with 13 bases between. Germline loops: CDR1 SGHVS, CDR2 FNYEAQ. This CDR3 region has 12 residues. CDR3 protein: CASSKGGYEQFF. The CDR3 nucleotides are TGTGCCAGCAGTAAAGGCGGGTACGAGCAGTTCTTC.

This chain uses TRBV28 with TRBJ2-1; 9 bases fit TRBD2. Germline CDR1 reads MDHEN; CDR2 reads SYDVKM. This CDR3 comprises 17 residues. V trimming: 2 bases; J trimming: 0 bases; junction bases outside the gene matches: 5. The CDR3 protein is CASSLSGRPSSYNEQFF. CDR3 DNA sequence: TGTGCCAGCAGTTTAAGCGGGAGGCCGAGCTCCTACAATGAGCAGTTCTTC.

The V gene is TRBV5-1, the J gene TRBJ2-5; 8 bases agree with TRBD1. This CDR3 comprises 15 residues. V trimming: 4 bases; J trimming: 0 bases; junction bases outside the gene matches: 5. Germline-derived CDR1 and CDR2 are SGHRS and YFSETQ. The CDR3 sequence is CASSKGQAYQETQYF. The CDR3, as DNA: TGCGCCAGCAGCAAGGGACAGGCGTACCAAGAGACCCAGTACTTC.

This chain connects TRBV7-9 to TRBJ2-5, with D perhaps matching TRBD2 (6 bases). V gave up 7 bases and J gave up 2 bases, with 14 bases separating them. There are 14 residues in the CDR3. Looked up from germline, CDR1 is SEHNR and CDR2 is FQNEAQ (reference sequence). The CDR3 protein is CASNRGTEQETQYF. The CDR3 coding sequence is TGTGCCAGCAACCGCGGGACCGAGCAAGAGACCCAGTACTTC.

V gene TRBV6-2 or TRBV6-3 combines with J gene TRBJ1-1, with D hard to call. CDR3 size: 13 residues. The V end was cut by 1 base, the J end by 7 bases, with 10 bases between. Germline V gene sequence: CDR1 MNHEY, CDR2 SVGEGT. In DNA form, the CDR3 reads TGTGCCAGCAGTTACTTTCGGGAAGTTGAAGCTTTCTTT. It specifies CASSYFREVEAFF.

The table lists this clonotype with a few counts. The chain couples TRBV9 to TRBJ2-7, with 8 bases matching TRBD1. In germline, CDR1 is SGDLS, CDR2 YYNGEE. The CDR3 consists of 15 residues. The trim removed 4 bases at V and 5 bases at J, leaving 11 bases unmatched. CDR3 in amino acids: CASSPSLLDRDEQYF. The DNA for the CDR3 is TGTGCCAGCAGCCCCTCCCTACTGGACAGGGACGAGCAGTACTTC.

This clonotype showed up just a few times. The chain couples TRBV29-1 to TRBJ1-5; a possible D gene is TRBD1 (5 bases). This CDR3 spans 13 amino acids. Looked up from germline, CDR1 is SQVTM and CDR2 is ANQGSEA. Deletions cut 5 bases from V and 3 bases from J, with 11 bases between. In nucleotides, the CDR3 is TGCAGCGTTACCGACAGTTCCAATCAGCCCCAGCATTTT. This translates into CSVTDSSNQPQHF.

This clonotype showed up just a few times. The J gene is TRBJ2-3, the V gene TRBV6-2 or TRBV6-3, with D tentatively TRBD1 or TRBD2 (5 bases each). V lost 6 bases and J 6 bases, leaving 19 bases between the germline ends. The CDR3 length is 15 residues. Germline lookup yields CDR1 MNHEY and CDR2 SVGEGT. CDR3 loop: CASSFTGIYRDTQYF. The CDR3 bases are TGTGCCAGCAGCTTTACCGGGATATACAGGGATACGCAGTATTTT.

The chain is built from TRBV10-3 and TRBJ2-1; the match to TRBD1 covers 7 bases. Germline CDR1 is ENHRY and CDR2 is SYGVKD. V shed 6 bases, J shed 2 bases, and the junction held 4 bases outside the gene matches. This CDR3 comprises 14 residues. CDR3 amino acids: CAIRRQGAYNEQFF. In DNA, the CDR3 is TGTGCCATCAGAAGACAGGGAGCCTACAATGAGCAGTTCTTC.

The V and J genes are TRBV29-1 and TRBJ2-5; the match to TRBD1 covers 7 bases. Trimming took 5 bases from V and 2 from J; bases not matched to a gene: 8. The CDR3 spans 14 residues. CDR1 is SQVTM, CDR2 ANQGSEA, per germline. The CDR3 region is CSVWTGSRQETQYF. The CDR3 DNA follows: TGCAGCGTTTGGACAGGATCTCGACAAGAGACCCAGTACTTC. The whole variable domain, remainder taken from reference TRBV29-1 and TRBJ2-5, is SAVISQKPSRDICQRGTSLTIQCQVDSQVTMMFWYRQQPGQSLTLIATANQGSEATYESGFVIDKFPISRPNLTFSTLTVSNMSPEDSSIYLCSVWTGSRQETQYFGPGTRLLVL.